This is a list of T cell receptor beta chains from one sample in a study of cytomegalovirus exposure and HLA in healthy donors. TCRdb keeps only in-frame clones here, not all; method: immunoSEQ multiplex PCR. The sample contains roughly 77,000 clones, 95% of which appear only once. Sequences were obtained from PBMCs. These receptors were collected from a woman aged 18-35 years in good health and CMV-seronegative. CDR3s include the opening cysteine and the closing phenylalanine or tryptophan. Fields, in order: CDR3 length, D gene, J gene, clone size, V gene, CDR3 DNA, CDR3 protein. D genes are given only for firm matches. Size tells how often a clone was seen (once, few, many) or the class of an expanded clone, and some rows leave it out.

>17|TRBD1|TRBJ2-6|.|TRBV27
TGTGCCAGCAGTCCGTGGGACAGGGGCTCTGGGGCCAACGTCCTGACTTTC
CASSPWDRGSGANVLTF
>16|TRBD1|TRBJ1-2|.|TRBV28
TGTGCCAGCAGCCTACCCTTGGACAGGGTGGACTATGGCTACACCTTC
CASSLPLDRVDYGYTF
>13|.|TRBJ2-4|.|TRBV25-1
TGTGCCAGTAGCACAGGGTCCCGGAACATTCAGTACTTC
CASSTGSRNIQYF
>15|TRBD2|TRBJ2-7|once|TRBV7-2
TGTGCCAGCAGCCTAGCAGCGGGGGTAAACTACGAGCAGTACTTC
CASSLAAGVNYEQYF
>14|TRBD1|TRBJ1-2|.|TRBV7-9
TGTGCCAGCAGCCAGCCCACAGGGGGCTCTGGCTACACCTTC
CASSQPTGGSGYTF
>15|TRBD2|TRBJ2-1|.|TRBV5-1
TGCGCCAGCAGCATAAGCGGGGGGTCCTACAATGAGCAGTTCTTC
CASSISGGSYNEQFF
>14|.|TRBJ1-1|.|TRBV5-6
TGTGCCAGCAGCTTGGCGGGGGTAAAAACTGAAGCTTTCTTT
CASSLAGVKTEAFF
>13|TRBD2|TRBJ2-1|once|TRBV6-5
TGTGCCAGCAGTCCCGGGACTAGCGGGAGGGGGTTCTTC
CASSPGTSGRGFF
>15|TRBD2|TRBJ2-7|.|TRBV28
TGTGCCAGCAGTTTCGGGGGGGTCCTTTCCGACGAGCAGTACTTC
CASSFGGVLSDEQYF
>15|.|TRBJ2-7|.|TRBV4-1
TGCGCCAGCAGCCAAGTCCCGGCCAGGGACTACGAGCAGTACTTC
CASSQVPARDYEQYF
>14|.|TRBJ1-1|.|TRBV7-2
TGTGCCAGCAGCTTAACAGGAACGAACACTGAAGCTTTCTTT
CASSLTGTNTEAFF
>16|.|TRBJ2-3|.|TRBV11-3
TGTGCCAGCAGCACTCGACAGGGAGGCCGCACAGATACGCAGTATTTT
CASSTRQGGRTDTQYF
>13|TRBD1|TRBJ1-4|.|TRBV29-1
TGCAGCGTTGAAGACAGGGGGTCTGAAAAACTGTTTTTT
CSVEDRGSEKLFF
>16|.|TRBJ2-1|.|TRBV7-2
TGTGCCAGCAGCTTACAGATAGCGGTTTCCTACAATGAGCAGTTCTTC
CASSLQIAVSYNEQFF
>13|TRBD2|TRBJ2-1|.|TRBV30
TGTGCCTGGAGGCTAGCGGGAGGTAATGAGCAGTTCTTC
CAWRLAGGNEQFF
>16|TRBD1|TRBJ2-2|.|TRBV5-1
TGCGCCAGCAGCCCTGGGGACAGTGAGGACACCGGGGAGCTGTTTTTT
CASSPGDSEDTGELFF
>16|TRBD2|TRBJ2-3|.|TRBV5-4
TGTGCCAGCGGGTCTTTGGGGACTAGCGGTTCAGATACGCAGTATTTT
CASGSLGTSGSDTQYF
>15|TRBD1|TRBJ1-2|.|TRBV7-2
TGTGCCAGCAGCTTAACCGGGACAGGAAACTATGGCTACACCTTC
CASSLTGTGNYGYTF
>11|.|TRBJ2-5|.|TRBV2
TGTGCCAGCACTTTCGGAGAGACCCAGTACTTC
CASTFGETQYF
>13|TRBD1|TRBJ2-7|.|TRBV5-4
TGTGCCAGCAAGGGACAGGGTTTGGAAGAGCAGTACTTC
CASKGQGLEEQYF
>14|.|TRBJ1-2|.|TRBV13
TGTGCCAGCAGCTTCAGAGGACAGCTCTATGGCTACACCTTC
CASSFRGQLYGYTF
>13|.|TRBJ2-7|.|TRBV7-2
TGTGCCAGCAGCTTAGGCAGGAGGGACGAGCAGTACTTC
CASSLGRRDEQYF
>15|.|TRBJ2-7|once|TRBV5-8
TGTGCCAGCAGTCCCTTGGGGAGGAGCTCCTACGAGCAGTACTTC
CASSPLGRSSYEQYF
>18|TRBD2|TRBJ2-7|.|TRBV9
TGTGCCAGCAGCCCCGGGACTAGCGGGAGACGTAAAGGCTACGAGCAGTACTTC
CASSPGTSGRRKGYEQYF
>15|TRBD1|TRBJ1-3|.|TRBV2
TGTGCCAGCAGCGCGGGTAGGGGGCATGGAAACACCATATATTTT
CASSAGRGHGNTIYF
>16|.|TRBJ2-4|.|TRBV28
TGTGCCAGCAGTTTGGGGGCACTTCGGGCCAAAAACATTCAGTACTTC
CASSLGALRAKNIQYF
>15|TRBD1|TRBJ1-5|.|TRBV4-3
TGCGCCAGCAGCCAAGATAAGGGTACAGGGGAGCCCCAGCATTTT
CASSQDKGTGEPQHF
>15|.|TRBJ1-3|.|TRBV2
TGTGCCAGCAGTGAACTGGCCCGCTCTGGAAACACCATATATTTT
CASSELARSGNTIYF
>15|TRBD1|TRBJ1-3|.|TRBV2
TGTGCCAGCAGTGAGCGGACAGGGGCTGGAAACACCATATATTTT
CASSERTGAGNTIYF
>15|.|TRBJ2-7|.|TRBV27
TGTGCCAGCAGTCCTCGCCCAGGGGTCTCCTACGAGCAGTACTTC
CASSPRPGVSYEQYF
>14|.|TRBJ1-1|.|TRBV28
TGTGCCAGCACCCAGGGAGGACCGAACACTGAAGCTTTCTTT
CASTQGGPNTEAFF
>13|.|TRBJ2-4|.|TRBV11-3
TGTGCCAGCAGCTTACAAGGGGAAAACATTCAGTACTTC
CASSLQGENIQYF
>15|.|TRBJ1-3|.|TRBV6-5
TGTGCCAGCAGCCCCCCTACAGGGAATGGAAACACCATATATTTT
CASSPPTGNGNTIYF
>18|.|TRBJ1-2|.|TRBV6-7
TGTGCCAGCAGTTACTCGATATCGCCTCTACTGCCTACCTATGGCTACACCTTC
CASSYSISPLLPTYGYTF
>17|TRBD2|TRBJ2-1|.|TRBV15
TGTGCCACCAGCATCAAAATCTGGGAGCGGGAATACAATGAGCAGTTCTTC
CATSIKIWEREYNEQFF
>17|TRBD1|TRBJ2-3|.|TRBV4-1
TGCGCCAGCAGCCAAGGGTGGTCGGGACAGTACACAGATACGCAGTATTTT
CASSQGWSGQYTDTQYF
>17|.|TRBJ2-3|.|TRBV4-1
TGCGCCAGCAGCTCAGAAAAAGGGACTCCCCAAGGGGATACGCAGTATTTT
CASSSEKGTPQGDTQYF
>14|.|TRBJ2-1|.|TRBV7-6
TGTGCCAGCAGCCCCACTAGTTATTACAATGAGCAGTTCTTC
CASSPTSYYNEQFF
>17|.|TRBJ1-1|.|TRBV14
TGTGCCAGCAGCCACGATGTTGGATACAGGTTGGACACTGAAGCTTTCTTT
CASSHDVGYRLDTEAFF
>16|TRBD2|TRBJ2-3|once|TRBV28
TGTGCCAGCAGTCCGTTTAGCGGGACTAGCACAGATACGCAGTATTTT
CASSPFSGTSTDTQYF
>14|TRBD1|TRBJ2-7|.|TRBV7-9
TGTGCCAGCAGCCCTGGACAGGGAAACTACGAGCAGTACTTC
CASSPGQGNYEQYF
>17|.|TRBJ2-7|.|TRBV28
TGTGCCAGCCGCCGGGGAGCAGAGTTTCTAAGCTCCTACGAGCAGTACTTC
CASRRGAEFLSSYEQYF
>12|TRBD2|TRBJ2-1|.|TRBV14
TGTGCCAGCAGCCCGGGACTAGATGAGCAGTTCTTC
CASSPGLDEQFF
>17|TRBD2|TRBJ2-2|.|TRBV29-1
TGCAGCGCCGCCCCTCAGCAGCGGGAGGGCCTAACCGGGGAGCTGTTTTTT
CSAAPQQREGLTGELFF
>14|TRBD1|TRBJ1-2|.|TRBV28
TGTGCCAGCAGCATCCAGGGGGAAAAATATGGCTACACCTTC
CASSIQGEKYGYTF
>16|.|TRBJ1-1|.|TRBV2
TGTGCCAGCAGTGACAGGGCCCTACTCGTTAACACTGAAGCTTTCTTT
CASSDRALLVNTEAFF
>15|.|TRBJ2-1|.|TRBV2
TGTGCCAGCAGTTCCCTTATACAGGGCCACAATGAGCAGTTCTTC
CASSSLIQGHNEQFF
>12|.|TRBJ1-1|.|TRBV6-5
TGTGCCAGCAGTTCCAGGGGAACTGAAGCTTTCTTT
CASSSRGTEAFF
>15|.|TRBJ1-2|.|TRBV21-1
TGTGCCAGCAGCAAAGTGCGGACAGATTACTATGGCTACACCTTC
CASSKVRTDYYGYTF
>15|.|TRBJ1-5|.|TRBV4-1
TGCGCCAGCAGCCAGAGGGATAATAGCAATCAGCCCCAGCATTTT
CASSQRDNSNQPQHF
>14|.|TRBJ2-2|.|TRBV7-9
TGTGCCAGCAGCATCAGGGTAGTAACCGGGGAGCTGTTTTTT
CASSIRVVTGELFF
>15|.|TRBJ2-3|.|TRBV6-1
TGTGCCAGCAGTGAAGAGGAAGGGGGCACAGATACGCAGTATTTT
CASSEEEGGTDTQYF
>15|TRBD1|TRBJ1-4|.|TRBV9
TGTGCCAGCAGCACTCACAGGGGGGGTGGTGAAAAACTGTTTTTT
CASSTHRGGGEKLFF
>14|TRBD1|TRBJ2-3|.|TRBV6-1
TGTGCCACTAGACAGGGGATAGGGTCAGATACGCAGTATTTT
CATRQGIGSDTQYF
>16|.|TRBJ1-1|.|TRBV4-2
TGTGCCAGCAGCCAGGAACACGACAGCTTGAACACTGAAGCTTTCTTT
CASSQEHDSLNTEAFF